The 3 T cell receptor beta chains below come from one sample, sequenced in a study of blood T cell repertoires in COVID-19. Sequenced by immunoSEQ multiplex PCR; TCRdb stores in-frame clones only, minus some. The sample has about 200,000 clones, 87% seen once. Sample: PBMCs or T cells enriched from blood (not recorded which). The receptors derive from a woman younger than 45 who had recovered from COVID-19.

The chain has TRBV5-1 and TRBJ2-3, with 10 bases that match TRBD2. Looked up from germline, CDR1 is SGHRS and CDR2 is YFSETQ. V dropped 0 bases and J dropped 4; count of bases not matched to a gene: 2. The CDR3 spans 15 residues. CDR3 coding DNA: TGCGCCAGCAGCTTGGGGGGGACTAGCGCAGATACGCAGTATTTT. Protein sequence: CASSLGGTSADTQYF. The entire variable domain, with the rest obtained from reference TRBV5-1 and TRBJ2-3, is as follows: KAGVTQTPRYLIKTRGQQVTLSCSPISGHRSVSWYQQTPGQGLQFLFEYFSETQRNKGNFPGRFSGRQFSNSRSEMNVSTLELGDSALYLCASSLGGTSADTQYFGPGTRLTVL.

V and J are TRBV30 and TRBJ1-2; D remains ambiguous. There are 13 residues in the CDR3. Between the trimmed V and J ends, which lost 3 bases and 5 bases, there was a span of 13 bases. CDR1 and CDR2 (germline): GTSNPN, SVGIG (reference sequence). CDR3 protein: CAWRLDKRYGYTF. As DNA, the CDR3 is TGTGCCTGGAGACTCGACAAACGGTATGGCTACACCTTC. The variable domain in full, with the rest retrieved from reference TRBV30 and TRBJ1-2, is SQTIHQWPATLVQPVGSPLSLECTVEGTSNPNLYWYRQAAGRGLQLLFYSVGIGQISSEVPQNLSASRPQDRQFILSSKKLLLSDSGFYLCAWRLDKRYGYTFGSGTRLTVV.

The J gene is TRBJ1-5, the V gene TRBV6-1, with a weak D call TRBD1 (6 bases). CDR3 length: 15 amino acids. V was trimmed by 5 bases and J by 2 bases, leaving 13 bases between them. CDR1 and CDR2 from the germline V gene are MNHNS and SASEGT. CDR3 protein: CASSPGTRRNQPQHF. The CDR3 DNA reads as TGTGCCAGCAGTCCAGGGACAAGGCGCAATCAGCCCCAGCATTTT.